These 5 T cell receptor beta chains were sequenced from one sample in a study of regulatory T cells in long-lasting Graves disease. Time point reported: persistent/refractory GD, antithyroid drugs over 5 years with positive TRAb. From PBMCs, RNA was extracted and then used to make the TCR library. Researchers made TCR beta libraries by using iRepertoire HTBI primers and running Arm-PCR on CDR3 regions. TCRdb reanalysed the multiplex PCR reads using MiXCR and keeps one entry per CDR3 protein. The sample lists some 430,000 distinct CDR3 sequences; around a fifth were seen once. The specimen was peripheral blood mononuclear cells (PBMCs), collected when the disease was refractory, from a patient treated with antithyroid drugs. These receptors all come from a female donor with Graves disease.

This clonotype was counted ten times or more. The rearrangement uses TRBV10-3 and TRBJ2-7, with D possibly being TRBD2 (6 bases). Germline V gives CDR1 ENHRY, CDR2 SYGVKD. V was clipped by 5 bases and J by 0 bases, with 11 bases between them. The CDR3 consists of 14 residues. DNA for the CDR3: TGTGCCATCAGTCCGGAGGGTTACTCCTACGAGCAGTACTTC. It is translated as CAISPEGYSYEQYF.

This clonotype was detected a few times. The genes are TRBV28 and TRBJ1-6; D is unresolved. This CDR3 is built from 12 residues. V lost 7 bases and J lost 4, with 5 bases in between. The germline V gene has CDR1 MDHEN and CDR2 SYDVKM. The CDR3 is CASTFYNSPLHF. For the CDR3, the DNA is TGTGCCAGCACCTTTTATAATTCACCCCTCCACTTT.

The sample holds many counts of this clonotype. The chain has TRBV28 and TRBJ1-2; TRBD1 agrees at 10 bases. V trimming: 4 bases; J trimming: 7 bases; junction bases outside the gene matches: 9. Germline V gene data show CDR1 as MDHEN and CDR2 as SYDVKM. The CDR3 sequence is 15 residues long. Here the CDR3 reads CASSSAGTGVSGYTF. In nucleotides, the CDR3 is TGTGCCAGCAGTTCGGCGGGGACAGGGGTGTCTGGCTACACCTTC.

This clonotype occurred once. Just one base apart from a much larger clone, this may be a read error. The rearrangement uses TRBV7-6 and TRBJ2-7, with D uncertain. The germline CDR1 and CDR2 sequences are SGHVS and FNYEAQ. Trimming left V 6 bases short and J 3 bases short, with 12 bases between. CDR3 length equals 13 residues. The CDR3: CASSFGGDYEQYF. The DNA of the CDR3 is TGTGCCAGCAGTTTTGGCGGCGACTACGAGCAGTACTTC. Full variable domain (missing parts from reference TRBV7-6 and TRBJ2-7): GAGVSQSPRYKVTKRGQDVALRCDPISGHVSLYWYRQALGQGPEFLTYFNYEAQQDKSGLPNDRFSAERPEGSISTLTIQRTEQRDSAMYRCASSFGGDYEQYFGPGTRLTVT.

In this sample, this clonotype turned up many times. The chain uses TRBV14 and TRBJ2-5, with D hard to call. Germline V gene sequence: CDR1 SGHDN, CDR2 FVKESK. The CDR3 extends over 14 amino acids. The V end was cut by 0 bases, the J end by 5 bases, with 10 bases between. The CDR3, as DNA: TGTGCCAGCAGCCAAGAACGGATGGGTGAGACCCAGTACTTC. Encoded protein: CASSQERMGETQYF.